This note documents a single TCR beta chain sequence. With 6 bases removed from V and 1 base from J, the gap between germline ends came to 14 bases. The length of the CDR3 is 15 residues. Germline lookup yields CDR1 KGHDR and CDR2 SFDVKD. This specimen comes from a study of blood T cell repertoires in COVID-19. Across the whole study: Donors in Cohort 3 counted as recovered after two negative PCRs, clearance, or symptom resolution.

In the source study's methods: From reference gene primer amplification, estimates of nucleated cell counts were derived. The assay was immunoSEQ multiplex PCR, and TCRdb's table has in-frame clones only and misses some. Clonal size and the V and J genes are those of that table, whereas D and trimming came from the DNA. The data contain about 150,000 clones, around 80% of them singletons. Individuals drawn from about two dozen US areas were roughly 18 to 89 years old. Assignment of participants to cohorts was predicated upon participant-reported clinical history. The sample comprised PBMCs or T cells enriched from blood (not recorded which). The clonotype was recovered from a woman aged 70-85 years in a cohort exposed to, infected with or recovered from COVID-19 (not recorded which). J is TRBJ2-5 and V is TRBV24-1; TRBD1 is a possible D gene (6 bases). CDR3 in amino acids: CATSSFGGSQETQYF. CDR3 in DNA: TGTGCCACCAGTTCCTTTGGGGGCAGCCAAGAGACCCAGTACTTC.